There are a few counts of the clone carrying this TCR beta chain. Cohorts were determined from participant-reported clinical history. The CDR3 covers 15 residues. Trimming removed 2 bases from V and 5 bases from J, with 14 bases in between. Germline V gives CDR1 SGHNT, CDR2 YYREEE (reference sequence). The sample belongs to a study of blood T cell repertoires in COVID-19. The overall study: The cDNA or gDNA used as material had been derived from T cells, B-cell-depleted T cells, or PBMCs.

In the study's own analysis: The authors estimated nucleated cell counts from reference gene primer amplification. Assay used: immunoSEQ multiplex PCR; TCRdb lists only in-frame clones, some missing. V and J calls and clone size are as listed in that table; D and trimming were resolved from the DNA. The table records approximately 300,000 clones, roughly 85% of them present only once. The chain has TRBV5-4 and TRBJ2-1; a possible D gene is TRBD1 (6 bases). The sequenced sample was PBMCs or T cells enriched from blood (not recorded which). The origin of this receptor is a woman in her twenties or thirties who had been exposed to COVID-19. The CDR3 bases are TGTGCCAGCAGCTTCGGACTTACAGGGAACAATGAGCAGTTCTTC. Its protein is CASSFGLTGNNEQFF. Looking up the rest from reference TRBV5-4 and TRBJ2-1 gives the full variable domain: ETGVTQSPTHLIKTRGQQVTLRCSSQSGHNTVSWYQQALGQGPQFIFQYYREEENGRGNFPPRFSGLQFPNYSSELNVNALELDDSALYLCASSFGLTGNNEQFFGPGTRLTVL.